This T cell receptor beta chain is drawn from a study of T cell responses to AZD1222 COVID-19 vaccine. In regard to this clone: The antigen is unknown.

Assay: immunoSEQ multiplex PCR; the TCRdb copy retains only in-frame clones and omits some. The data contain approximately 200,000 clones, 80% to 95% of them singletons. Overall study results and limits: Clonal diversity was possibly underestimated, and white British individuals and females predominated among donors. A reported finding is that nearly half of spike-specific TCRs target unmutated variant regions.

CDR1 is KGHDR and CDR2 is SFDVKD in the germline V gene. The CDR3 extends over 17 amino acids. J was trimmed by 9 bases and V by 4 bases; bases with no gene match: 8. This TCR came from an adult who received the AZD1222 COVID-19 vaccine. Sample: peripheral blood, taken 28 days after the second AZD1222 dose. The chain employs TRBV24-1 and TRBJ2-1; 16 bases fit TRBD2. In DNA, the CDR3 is TGTGCCACCAGTGACCCGGGACTAGCGGGAGGGCCAGGTGAGCAGTTCTTC. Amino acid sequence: CATSDPGLAGGPGEQFF.